A single sample is the source of the 13 T cell receptor beta chains below, sequenced in a study of CXCR3-negative and CXCR3-positive naive CD8 T cells. 5' RACE with UMI labels generated the TRB cDNA libraries. Each CDR3 protein gets one entry in TCRdb, which reprocessed the 5' RACE reads and gives no DNA. This sample's table reports about 40,000 distinct CDR3 sequences. Material: memory CD8+ T cells from blood. These receptors all come from a human donor in good health. Some clones in this sample may be carry-over from other donors' samples.

This chain joins TRBV2 and TRBJ2-7; TCRdb returns TRBD1, unconfirmable since there is no DNA. Germline CDR1 is SNHLY and CDR2 is FYNNEI. The CDR3 has 15 amino acids. CDR3 in amino acids: CASSDRGQGVGEQYF.

V and J are TRBV29-1 and TRBJ1-1; the TCRdb call, TRBD1, lacks DNA for checking. The CDR3 sequence is 12 residues long. Germline V gene sequence: CDR1 SQVTM, CDR2 ANQGSEA. The CDR3 reads CSVSGQGGEAFF.

The CDR3 region is CASREQGLGYEQYF. V usage is TRBV28 and J usage is TRBJ2-7; the D gene TCRdb calls, TRBD1, cannot be checked with no DNA. Looked up from germline, CDR1 is MDHEN and CDR2 is SYDVKM. This CDR3 comprises 14 residues.

This chain links TRBV6-2 or TRBV6-3 with TRBJ2-5; TCRdb's D call, TRBD2, is unchecked because there is no DNA. This CDR3 has 16 amino acids. CDR1 is MNHEY and CDR2 is SVGEGT in the germline V gene. The CDR3 is CASSYVDPGGLETQYF.

This chain uses TRBV11-3 with TRBJ1-1. Germline-derived CDR1 and CDR2 are SGHNT and YENEEA. The CDR3 covers 13 residues. The CDR3 protein is CASSLGENTEAFF. The full variable domain, in which reference TRBV11-3 and TRBJ1-1 provide the parts outside the CDR3, is EAGVVQSPRYKIIEKKQPVAFWCNPISGHNTLYWYLQNLGQGPELLIRYENEEAVDDSQLPKDRFSAERLKGVDSTLKIQPAELGDSAVYLCASSLGENTEAFFGQGTRLTVV.

V and J are TRBV18 and TRBJ1-2; TCRdb lists TRBD1, though no DNA is available to test this call. The CDR3 runs 13 residues. Germline CDR1 KGHSH, CDR2 LQKENI. The CDR3 protein is CASSPWAGQDYTF.

V and J are TRBV6-5 and TRBJ2-7; lacking DNA, the TRBD2 call made by TCRdb goes unchecked. The CDR3 consists of 15 residues. Germline V CDR1 and CDR2: MNHEY, SVGAGI. CDR3 in amino acids: CASRRRGLAGEEQYF.

The chain has TRBV29-1 and TRBJ1-1. Germline CDR1 reads SQVTM; CDR2 reads ANQGSEA. The CDR3 runs 12 residues. CDR3: CSVERVNTEAFF.

This sequence joins TRBV9 and TRBJ2-1. The CDR3 consists of 17 residues. CDR1 is SGDLS, CDR2 YYNGEE, per germline. CDR3 region: CASSVDGVDGSYNEQFF. The whole variable domain, filled in from reference TRBV9 and TRBJ2-1, reads DSGVTQTPKHLITATGQRVTLRCSPRSGDLSVYWYQQSLDQGLQFLIQYYNGEERAKGNILERFSAQQFPDLHSELNLSSLELGDSALYFCASSVDGVDGSYNEQFFGPGTRLTVL.

This clonotype is medium-sized by frequency. The rearrangement joins TRBV7-6 to TRBJ2-5; TCRdb's assignment of TRBD1 cannot be checked, as there is no DNA. Germline CDR1 and CDR2: SGHVS and FNYEAQ. The CDR3 is made up of 18 amino acids. The CDR3 protein is CASSSAPGTGGFLETQYF.

This chain joins TRBV6-2 or TRBV6-3 and TRBJ2-1; there is no DNA to check the TCRdb D call of TRBD2. The germline V gene encodes CDR1 MNHEY and CDR2 SVGEGT. The CDR3 totals 15 residues. The CDR3 sequence is CASSLTSGITGEQFF.

V and J are TRBV28 and TRBJ1-5. Looked up from germline, CDR1 is MDHEN and CDR2 is SYDVKM. This CDR3 has 16 residues. The CDR3 is CASSFEGDYSNQPQHF.

This chain uses TRBV7-6 with TRBJ1-1. Germline values: CDR1 SGHVS, CDR2 FNYEAQ. This CDR3 spans 14 amino acids. The CDR3 sequence is CASSLGWTNTEAFF.